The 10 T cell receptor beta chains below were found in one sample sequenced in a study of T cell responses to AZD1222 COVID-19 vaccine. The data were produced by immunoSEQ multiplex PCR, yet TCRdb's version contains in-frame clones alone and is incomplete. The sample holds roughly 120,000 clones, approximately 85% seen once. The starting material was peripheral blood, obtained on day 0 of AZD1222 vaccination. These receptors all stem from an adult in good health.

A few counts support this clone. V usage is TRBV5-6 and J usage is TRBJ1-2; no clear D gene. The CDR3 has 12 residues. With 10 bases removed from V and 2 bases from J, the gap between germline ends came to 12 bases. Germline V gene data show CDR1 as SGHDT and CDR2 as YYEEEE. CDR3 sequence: CAAPGQNYGYTF. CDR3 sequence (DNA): TGTGCCGCCCCTGGGCAGAACTATGGCTACACCTTC.

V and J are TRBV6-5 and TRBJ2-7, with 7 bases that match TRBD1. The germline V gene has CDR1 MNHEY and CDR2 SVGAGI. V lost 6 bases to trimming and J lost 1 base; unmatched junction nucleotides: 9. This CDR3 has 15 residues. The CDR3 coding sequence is TGTGCCAGCAGGCTTATAGACAGGGCATCCTACGAGCAGTACTTC. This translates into CASRLIDRASYEQYF.

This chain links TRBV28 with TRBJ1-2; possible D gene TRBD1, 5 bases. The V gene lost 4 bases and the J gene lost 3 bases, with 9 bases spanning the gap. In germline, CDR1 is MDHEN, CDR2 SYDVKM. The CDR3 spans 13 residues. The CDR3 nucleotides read TGTGCCAGCAGTTCCGGGGGGGACTATGGCTACACCTTC. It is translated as CASSSGGDYGYTF.

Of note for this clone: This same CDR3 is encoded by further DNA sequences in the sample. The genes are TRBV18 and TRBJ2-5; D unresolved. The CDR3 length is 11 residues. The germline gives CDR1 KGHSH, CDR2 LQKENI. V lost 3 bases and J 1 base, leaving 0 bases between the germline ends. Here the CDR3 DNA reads TGTGCCAGCTCACCCCAAGAGACCCAGTACTTC. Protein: CASSPQETQYF.

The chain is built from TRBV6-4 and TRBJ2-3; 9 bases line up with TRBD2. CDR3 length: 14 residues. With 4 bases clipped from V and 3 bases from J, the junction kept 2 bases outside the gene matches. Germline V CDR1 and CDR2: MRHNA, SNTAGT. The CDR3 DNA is TGTGCCAGCAGTGTCAGCGGGGGGACAGATACGCAGTATTTT. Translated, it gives CASSVSGGTDTQYF.

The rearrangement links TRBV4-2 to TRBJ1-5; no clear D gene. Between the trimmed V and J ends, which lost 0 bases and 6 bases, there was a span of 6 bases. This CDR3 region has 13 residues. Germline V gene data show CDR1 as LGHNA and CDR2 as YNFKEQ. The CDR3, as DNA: TGTGCCAGCAGCCAAGAAAGTCGTCAGCCCCAGCATTTT. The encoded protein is CASSQESRQPQHF.

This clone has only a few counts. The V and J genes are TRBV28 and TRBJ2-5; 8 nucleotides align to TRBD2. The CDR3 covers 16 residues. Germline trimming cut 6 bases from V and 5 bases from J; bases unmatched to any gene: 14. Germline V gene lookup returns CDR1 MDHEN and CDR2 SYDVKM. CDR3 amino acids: CASSNPFGGAVETQYF. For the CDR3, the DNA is TGTGCCAGCAGCAACCCCTTCGGGGGGGCCGTGGAGACCCAGTACTTC.

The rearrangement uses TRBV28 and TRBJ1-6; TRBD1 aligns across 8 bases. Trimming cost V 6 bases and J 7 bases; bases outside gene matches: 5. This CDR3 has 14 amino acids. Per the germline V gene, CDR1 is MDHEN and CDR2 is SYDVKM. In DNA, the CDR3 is TGTGCCAGCAGCCAGAGGACAGGGAATTCACCCCTCCACTTT. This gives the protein CASSQRTGNSPLHF.

In nucleotides, the CDR3 is TGTGCCAGCTCCTGGGATGATAGCAATCAGCCCCAGCATTTT. Amino acids: CASSWDDSNQPQHF. This chain links TRBV6-5 with TRBJ1-5; D gene ambiguous. In germline, CDR1 is MNHEY, CDR2 SVGAGI. The length of the CDR3 is 14 residues. Between the trimmed V and J ends, which lost 8 bases and 0 bases, there was a span of 11 bases.

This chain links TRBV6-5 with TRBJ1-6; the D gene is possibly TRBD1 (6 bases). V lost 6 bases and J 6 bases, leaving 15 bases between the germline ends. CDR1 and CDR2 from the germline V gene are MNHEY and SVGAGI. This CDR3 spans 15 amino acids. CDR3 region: CASSLGGELNSPLHF. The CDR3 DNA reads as TGTGCCAGCAGCCTAGGGGGGGAACTTAATTCACCCCTCCACTTT.